The clone carrying this TCR beta chain appeared a few times. The V gene lost 5 bases and the J gene lost 5 bases, with 9 bases spanning the gap. The CDR3 is made up of 12 amino acids. Germline V gene data show CDR1 as SEHNR and CDR2 as FQNEAQ (reference sequence). Unique molecular identifiers were incorporated when the TCRbeta library was constructed. Using its own MiXCR run on the PCR reads, TCRdb lists one record per CDR3 protein. The sample includes under 85,000 distinct CDR3 sequences, over 15% of them seen just once. The source of the sample is a study of T-cell reconstitution after alpha-beta-depleted transplantation in children.

The source was PBMCs, mostly from graft donor cells, collected 360 days after TCRalphabeta/CD19-depleted stem cell transplant. The receptor was isolated from a male patient between 2 and 10 years old who had a stem cell transplant for acute lymphoblastic leukemia, so the T cells may come from the graft donor. The chain recombines TRBV7-9 with TRBJ1-1; unclear D gene. In DNA, the CDR3 is TGTGCCAGCAGCCTCCACGGGACTGAAGCTTTCTTT. It codes for CASSLHGTEAFF. The entire variable domain, with the rest obtained from reference TRBV7-9 and TRBJ1-1, is as follows: DTGVSQNPRHKITKRGQNVTFRCDPISEHNRLYWYRQTLGQGPEFLTYFQNEAQLEKSRLLSDRFSAERPKGSFSTLEIQRTEQGDSAMYLCASSLHGTEAFFGQGTRLTVV.